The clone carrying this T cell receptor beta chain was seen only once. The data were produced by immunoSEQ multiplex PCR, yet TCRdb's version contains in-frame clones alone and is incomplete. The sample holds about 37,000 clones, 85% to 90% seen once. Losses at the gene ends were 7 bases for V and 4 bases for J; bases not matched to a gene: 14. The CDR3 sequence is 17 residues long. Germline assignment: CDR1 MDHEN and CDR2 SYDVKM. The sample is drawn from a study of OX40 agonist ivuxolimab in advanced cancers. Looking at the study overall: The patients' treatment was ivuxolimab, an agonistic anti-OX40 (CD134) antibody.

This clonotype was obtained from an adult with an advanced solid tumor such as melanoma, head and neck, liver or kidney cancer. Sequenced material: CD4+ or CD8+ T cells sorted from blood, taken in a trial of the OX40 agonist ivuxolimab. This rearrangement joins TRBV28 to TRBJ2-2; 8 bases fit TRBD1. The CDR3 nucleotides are TGTGCCAGCACCGATGGGGGTGGCAGGGGGCCCACCGGGGAGCTGTTTTTT. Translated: CASTDGGGRGPTGELFF.